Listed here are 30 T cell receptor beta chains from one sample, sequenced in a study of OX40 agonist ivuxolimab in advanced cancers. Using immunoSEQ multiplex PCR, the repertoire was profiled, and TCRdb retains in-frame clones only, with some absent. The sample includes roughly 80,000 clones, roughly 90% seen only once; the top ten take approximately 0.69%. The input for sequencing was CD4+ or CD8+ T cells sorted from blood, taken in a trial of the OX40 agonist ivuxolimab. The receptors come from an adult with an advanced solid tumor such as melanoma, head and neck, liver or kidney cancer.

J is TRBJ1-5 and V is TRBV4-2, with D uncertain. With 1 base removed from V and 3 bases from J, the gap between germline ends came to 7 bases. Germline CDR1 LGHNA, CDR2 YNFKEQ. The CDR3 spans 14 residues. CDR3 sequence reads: CASSQATPNQPQHF. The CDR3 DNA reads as TGTGCCAGCAGCCAAGCGACACCCAATCAGCCCCAGCATTTT.

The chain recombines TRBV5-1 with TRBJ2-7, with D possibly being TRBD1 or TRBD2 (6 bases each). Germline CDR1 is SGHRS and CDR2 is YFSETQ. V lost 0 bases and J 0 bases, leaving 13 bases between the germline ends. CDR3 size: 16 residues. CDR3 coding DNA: TGCGCCAGCAGCTTGGAGGGGGGATCCCGCTCCTACGAGCAGTACTTC. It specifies CASSLEGGSRSYEQYF.

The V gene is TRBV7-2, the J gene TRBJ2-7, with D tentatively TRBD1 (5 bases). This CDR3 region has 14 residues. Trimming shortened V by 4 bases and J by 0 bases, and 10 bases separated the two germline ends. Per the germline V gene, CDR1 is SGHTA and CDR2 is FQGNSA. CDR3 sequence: CASSSTAFSYEQYF. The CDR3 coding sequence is TGTGCCAGCAGCTCGACAGCGTTCTCCTACGAGCAGTACTTC. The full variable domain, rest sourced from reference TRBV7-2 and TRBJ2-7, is GAGVSQSPSNKVTEKGKDVELRCDPISGHTALYWYRQSLGQGLEFLIYFQGNSAPDKSGLPSDRFSAERTGGSVSTLTIQRTQQEDSAVYLCASSSTAFSYEQYFGPGTRLTVT.

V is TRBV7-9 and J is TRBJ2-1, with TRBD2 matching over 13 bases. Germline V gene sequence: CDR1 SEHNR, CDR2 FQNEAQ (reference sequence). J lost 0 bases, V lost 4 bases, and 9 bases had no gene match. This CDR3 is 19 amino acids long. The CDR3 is CASSSPRGTSGASYNEQFF. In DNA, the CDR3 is TGTGCCAGCAGCTCGCCCAGAGGGACTAGCGGGGCCTCCTACAATGAGCAGTTCTTC.

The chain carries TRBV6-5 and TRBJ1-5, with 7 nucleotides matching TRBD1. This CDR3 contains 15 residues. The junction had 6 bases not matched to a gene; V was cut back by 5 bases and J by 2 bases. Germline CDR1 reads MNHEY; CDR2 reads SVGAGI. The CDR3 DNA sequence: TGTGCCAGCAGTCCGACAGGGAAAGGCAATCAGCCCCAGCATTTT. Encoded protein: CASSPTGKGNQPQHF.

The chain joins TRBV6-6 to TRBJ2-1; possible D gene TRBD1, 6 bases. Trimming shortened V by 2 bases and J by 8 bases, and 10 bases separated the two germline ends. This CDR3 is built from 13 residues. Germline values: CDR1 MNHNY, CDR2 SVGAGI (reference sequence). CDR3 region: CASSYTGKDEQFF. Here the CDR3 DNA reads TGTGCCAGCAGTTACACAGGGAAGGATGAGCAGTTCTTC.

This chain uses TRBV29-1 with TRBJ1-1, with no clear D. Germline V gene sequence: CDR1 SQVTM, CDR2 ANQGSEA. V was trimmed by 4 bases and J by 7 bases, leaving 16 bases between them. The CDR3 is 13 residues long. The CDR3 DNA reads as TGCAGCGTTGCTGGCAGGCCGAGGGTTGAAGCTTTCTTT. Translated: CSVAGRPRVEAFF.

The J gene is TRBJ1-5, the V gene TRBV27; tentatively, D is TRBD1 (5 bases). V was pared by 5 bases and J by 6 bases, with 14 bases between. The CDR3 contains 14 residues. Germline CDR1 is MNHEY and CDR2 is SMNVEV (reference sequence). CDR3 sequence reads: CASSPGTKSQPQHF. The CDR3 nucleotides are TGTGCCAGCAGTCCTGGGACGAAATCTCAGCCCCAGCATTTT.

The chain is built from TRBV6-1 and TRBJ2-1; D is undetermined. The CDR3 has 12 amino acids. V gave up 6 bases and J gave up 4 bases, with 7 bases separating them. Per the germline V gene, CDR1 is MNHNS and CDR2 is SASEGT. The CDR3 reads CASRLKYNEQFF. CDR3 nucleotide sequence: TGTGCCAGCAGGCTAAAATACAATGAGCAGTTCTTC.

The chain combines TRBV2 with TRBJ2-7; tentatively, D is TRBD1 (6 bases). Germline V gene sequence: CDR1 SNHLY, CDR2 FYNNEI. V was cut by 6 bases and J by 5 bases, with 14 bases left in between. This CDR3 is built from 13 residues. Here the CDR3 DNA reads TGTGCCAGCAGGCCAGGGGATTTCGACGAGCAGTACTTC. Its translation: CASRPGDFDEQYF.

CDR3 bases: TGTGCCAGCAGTTACGGGGGGAGCTCCTACAATGAGCAGTTCTTC. Translating gives CASSYGGSSYNEQFF. The chain employs TRBV6-6 and TRBJ2-1, with D possibly being TRBD2 (6 bases). Germline values: CDR1 MNHNY, CDR2 SVGAGI (reference sequence). The CDR3 sequence is 15 residues long. V shed 2 bases and J shed 0 bases, with 8 bases lying between them.

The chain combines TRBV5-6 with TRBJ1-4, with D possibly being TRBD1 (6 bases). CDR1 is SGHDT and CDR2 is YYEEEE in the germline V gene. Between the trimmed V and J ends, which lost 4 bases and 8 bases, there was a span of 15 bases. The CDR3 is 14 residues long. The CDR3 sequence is CASSPRGRNEKLFF. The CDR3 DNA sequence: TGTGCCAGCAGCCCGAGGGGGAGGAACGAAAAACTGTTTTTT.

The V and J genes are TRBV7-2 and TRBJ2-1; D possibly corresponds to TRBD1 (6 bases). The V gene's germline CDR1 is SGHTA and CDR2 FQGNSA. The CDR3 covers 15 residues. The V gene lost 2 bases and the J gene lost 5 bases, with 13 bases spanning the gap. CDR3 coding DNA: TGTGCCAGCAGCTTAATGATTAACAGGGACAATGAGCAGTTCTTC. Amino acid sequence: CASSLMINRDNEQFF.

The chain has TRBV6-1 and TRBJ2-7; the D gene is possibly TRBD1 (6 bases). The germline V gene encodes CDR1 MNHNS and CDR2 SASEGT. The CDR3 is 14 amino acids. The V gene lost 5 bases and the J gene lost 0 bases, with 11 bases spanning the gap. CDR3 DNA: TGTGCCAGCAGTAAGGCAGGGGACTCCTACGAGCAGTACTTC. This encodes CASSKAGDSYEQYF.

CDR3 in amino acids: CASSVGAGLGEQFF. In nucleotides, the CDR3 is TGTGCCAGCAGCGTGGGTGCGGGGCTTGGAGAGCAGTTCTTC. This chain connects TRBV7-2 to TRBJ2-1, with D perhaps matching TRBD2 (6 bases). V was trimmed by 5 bases and J by 10 bases, leaving 18 bases between them. The germline V gene has CDR1 SGHTA and CDR2 FQGNSA. CDR3 size: 14 residues.

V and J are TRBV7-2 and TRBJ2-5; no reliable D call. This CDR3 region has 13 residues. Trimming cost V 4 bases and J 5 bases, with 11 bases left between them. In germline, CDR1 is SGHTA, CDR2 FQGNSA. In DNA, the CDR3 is TGTGCCAGCAGCTCCCGCGACGGGGAGACCCAGTACTTC. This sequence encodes CASSSRDGETQYF.

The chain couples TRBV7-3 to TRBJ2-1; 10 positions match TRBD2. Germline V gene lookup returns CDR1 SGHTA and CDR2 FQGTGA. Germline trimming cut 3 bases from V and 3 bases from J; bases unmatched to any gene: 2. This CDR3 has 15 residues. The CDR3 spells CASSFGLAVYNEQFF. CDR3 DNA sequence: TGTGCCAGCAGCTTTGGACTAGCGGTCTACAATGAGCAGTTCTTC.

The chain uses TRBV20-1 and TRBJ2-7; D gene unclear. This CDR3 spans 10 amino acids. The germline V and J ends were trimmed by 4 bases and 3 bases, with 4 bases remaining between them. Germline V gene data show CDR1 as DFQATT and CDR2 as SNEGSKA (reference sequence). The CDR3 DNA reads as TGCAGTGCTAACCTCTACGAGCAGTACTTC. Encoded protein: CSANLYEQYF.

The CDR3 sequence is CASSSTGQGSEKLFF. The CDR3 bases are TGCGCCAGCAGTTCTACGGGACAGGGATCCGAAAAACTGTTTTTT. The chain couples TRBV5-1 to TRBJ1-4, with 9 bases aligning to TRBD1. Trimming took 5 bases from V and 8 from J; bases not matched to a gene: 10. CDR3 length: 15 residues. Germline assignment: CDR1 SGHRS and CDR2 YFSETQ.

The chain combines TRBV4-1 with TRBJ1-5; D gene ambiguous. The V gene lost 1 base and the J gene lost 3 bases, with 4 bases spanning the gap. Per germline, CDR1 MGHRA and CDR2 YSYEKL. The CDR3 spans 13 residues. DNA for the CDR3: TGCGCCAGCAGCCAAGCTGACAATCAGCCCCAGCATTTT. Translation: CASSQADNQPQHF.

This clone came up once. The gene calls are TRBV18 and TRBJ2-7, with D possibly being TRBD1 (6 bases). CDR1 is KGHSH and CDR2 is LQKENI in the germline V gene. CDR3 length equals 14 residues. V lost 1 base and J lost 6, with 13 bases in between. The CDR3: CASSPQTGSGEQYF. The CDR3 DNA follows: TGTGCCAGCTCACCACAGACAGGTTCGGGCGAGCAGTACTTC.

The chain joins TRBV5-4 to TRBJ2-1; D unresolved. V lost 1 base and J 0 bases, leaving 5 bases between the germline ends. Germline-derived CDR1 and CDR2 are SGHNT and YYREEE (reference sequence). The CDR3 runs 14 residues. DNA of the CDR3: TGTGCCAGCAGCTTGATAAGCTCCTACAATGAGCAGTTCTTC. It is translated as CASSLISSYNEQFF.

CDR3 sequence (DNA): TGTGCCAGCAGCTTAGGTGCGGGAGTCGCCTACAATGAGCAGTTCTTC. The encoded protein is CASSLGAGVAYNEQFF. The V gene is TRBV7-2, the J gene TRBJ2-1; 7 nucleotides line up with TRBD2. CDR3 length: 16 residues. The germline gives CDR1 SGHTA, CDR2 FQGNSA. The trim removed 1 base at V and 2 bases at J, leaving 5 bases unmatched.

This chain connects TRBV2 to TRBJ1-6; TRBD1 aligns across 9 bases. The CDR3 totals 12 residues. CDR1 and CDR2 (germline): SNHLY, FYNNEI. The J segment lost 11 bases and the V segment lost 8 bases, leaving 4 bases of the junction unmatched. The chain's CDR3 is CASGTGMPPLHF. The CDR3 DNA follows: TGTGCCAGCGGGACAGGGATGCCACCCCTCCACTTT.

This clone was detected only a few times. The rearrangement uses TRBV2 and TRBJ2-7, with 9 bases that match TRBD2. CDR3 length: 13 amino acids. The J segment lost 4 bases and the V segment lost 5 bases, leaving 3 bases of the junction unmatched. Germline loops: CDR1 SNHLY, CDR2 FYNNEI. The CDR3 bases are TGTGCCAGCAGTAAGACTAGCGGTTACGAGCAGTACTTC. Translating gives CASSKTSGYEQYF.

CDR3 coding DNA: TGTGCCAGCAGCCTGACAGGGGTTAGAGGCTACACCTTC. Protein sequence: CASSLTGVRGYTF. The chain employs TRBV11-3 and TRBJ1-2, with TRBD1 identical over 8 bases. Germline loops: CDR1 SGHNT, CDR2 YENEEA. Trimming cost V 5 bases and J 8 bases; bases outside gene matches: 7. The CDR3 is 13 residues long.

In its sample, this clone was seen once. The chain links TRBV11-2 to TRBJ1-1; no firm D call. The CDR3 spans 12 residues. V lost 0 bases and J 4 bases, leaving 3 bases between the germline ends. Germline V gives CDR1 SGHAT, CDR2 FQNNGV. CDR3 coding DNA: TGTGCCAGCAGCTTAGAATTCACTGAAGCTTTCTTT. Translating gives CASSLEFTEAFF.

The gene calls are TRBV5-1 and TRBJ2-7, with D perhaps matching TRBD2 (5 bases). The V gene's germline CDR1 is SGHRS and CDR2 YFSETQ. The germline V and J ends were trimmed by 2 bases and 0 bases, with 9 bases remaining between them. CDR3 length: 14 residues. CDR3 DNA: TGCGCCAGCAGCTTTAGGACTGGCTCCTACGAGCAGTACTTC. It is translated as CASSFRTGSYEQYF.

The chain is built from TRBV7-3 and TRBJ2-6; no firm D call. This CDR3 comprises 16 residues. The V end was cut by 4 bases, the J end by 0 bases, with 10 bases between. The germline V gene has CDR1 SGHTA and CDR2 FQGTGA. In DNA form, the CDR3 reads TGTGCCAGCAGCTCCGATATAAGCTCTGGGGCCAACGTCCTGACTTTC. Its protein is CASSSDISSGANVLTF.

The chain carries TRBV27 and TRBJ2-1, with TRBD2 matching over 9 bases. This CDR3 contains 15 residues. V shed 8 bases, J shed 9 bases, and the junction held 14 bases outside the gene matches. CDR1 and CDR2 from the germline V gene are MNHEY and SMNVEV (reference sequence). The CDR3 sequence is CASGIAGAYLGEQFF. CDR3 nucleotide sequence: TGTGCCAGCGGCATAGCGGGAGCCTACCTCGGTGAGCAGTTCTTC.